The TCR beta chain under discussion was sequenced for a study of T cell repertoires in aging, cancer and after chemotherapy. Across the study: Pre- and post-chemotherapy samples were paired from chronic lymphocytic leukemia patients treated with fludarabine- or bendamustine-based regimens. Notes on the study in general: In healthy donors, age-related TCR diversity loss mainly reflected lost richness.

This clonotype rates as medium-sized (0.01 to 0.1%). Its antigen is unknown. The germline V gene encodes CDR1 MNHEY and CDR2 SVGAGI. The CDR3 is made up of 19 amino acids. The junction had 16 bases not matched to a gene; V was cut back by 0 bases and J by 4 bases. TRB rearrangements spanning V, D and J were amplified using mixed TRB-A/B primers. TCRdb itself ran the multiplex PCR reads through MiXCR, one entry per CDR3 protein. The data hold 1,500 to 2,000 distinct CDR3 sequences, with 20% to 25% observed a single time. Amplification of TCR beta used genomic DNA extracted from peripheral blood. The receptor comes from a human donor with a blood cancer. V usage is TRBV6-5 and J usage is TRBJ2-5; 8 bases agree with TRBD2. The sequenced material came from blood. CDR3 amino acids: CASSYSMKYGRARGETQYF. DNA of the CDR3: TGTGCCAGCAGTTACTCGATGAAATACGGGAGGGCCCGGGGAGAGACCCAGTACTTC.